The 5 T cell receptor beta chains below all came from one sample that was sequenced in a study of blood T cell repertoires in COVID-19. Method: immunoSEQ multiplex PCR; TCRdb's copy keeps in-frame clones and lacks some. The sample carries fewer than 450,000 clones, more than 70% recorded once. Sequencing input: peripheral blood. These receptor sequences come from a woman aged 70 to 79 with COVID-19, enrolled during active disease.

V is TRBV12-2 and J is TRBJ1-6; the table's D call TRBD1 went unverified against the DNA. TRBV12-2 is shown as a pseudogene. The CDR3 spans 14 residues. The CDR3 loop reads CASLPDRSNSPLHF. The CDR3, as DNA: TGTGCAAGTCTCCCAGACAGGTCTAATTCACCCCTCCACTTT.

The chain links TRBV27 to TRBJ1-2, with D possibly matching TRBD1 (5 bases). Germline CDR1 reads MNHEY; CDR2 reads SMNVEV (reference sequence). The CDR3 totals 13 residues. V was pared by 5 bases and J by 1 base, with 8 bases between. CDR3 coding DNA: TGTGCCAGCAGTCGGACACTTAACTATGGCTACACCTTC. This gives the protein CASSRTLNYGYTF.

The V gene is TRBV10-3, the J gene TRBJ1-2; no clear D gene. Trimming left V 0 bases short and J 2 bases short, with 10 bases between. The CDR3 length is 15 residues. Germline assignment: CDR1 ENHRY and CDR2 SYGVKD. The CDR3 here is CAISESVGGNYGYTF. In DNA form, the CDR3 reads TGTGCCATCAGTGAGTCGGTGGGAGGCAACTATGGCTACACCTTC.

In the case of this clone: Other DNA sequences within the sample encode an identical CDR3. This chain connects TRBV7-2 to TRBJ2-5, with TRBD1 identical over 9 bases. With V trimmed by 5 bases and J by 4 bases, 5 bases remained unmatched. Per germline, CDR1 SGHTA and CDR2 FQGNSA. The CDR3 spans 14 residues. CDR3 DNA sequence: TGTGCCAGCAGCCCCGACAGGGGGAGAGAGACCCAGTACTTC. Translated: CASSPDRGRETQYF.

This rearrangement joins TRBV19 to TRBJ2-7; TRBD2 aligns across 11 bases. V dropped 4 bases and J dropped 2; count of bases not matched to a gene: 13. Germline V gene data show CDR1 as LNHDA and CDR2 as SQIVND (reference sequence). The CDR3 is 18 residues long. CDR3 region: CASSRRVPSGGLPYEQYF. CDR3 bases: TGTGCCAGTAGTAGGAGAGTCCCTAGCGGGGGGTTACCCTACGAGCAGTACTTC. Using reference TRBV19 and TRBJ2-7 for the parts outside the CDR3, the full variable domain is DGGITQSPKYLFRKEGQNVTLSCEQNLNHDAMYWYRQDPGQGLRLIYYSQIVNDFQKGDIAEGYSVSREKKESFPLTVTSAQKNPTAFYLCASSRRVPSGGLPYEQYFGPGTRLTVT.